This T cell receptor (beta chain) was documented in a study of control samples from healthy donors and cancer patients. TCRdb's table, derived via immunoSEQ multiplex PCR, lists solely in-frame clones and lacks some. Here the sample spans roughly 130,000 clones, roughly 92% being singletons. V shed 5 bases and J shed 4 bases, with 17 bases lying between them. The CDR3 loop spans 15 amino acids. Germline loops: CDR1 SEHNR, CDR2 FQNEAQ (reference sequence). What was sequenced was blood. The chain combines TRBV7-9 with TRBJ1-1; D is possibly TRBD1 (5 bases). This clonotype was obtained from a young man in good health. The DNA for the CDR3 is TGTGCCAGCAGCCGGACCGGGACCACGAGCACTGAAGCTTTCTTT. Protein: CASSRTGTTSTEAFF.